This T cell receptor (beta chain) was found in a study of vaccination and CD4 T cells after COVID-19. Treatment of the sample: roughly 11-day PBMC culture with coronavirus spike peptide pools or control peptides (ViraFEST assay). The germline gives CDR1 MNHNS, CDR2 SASEGT. This CDR3 has 13 residues. V lost 6 bases to trimming and J lost 1 base, with 7 bases between them. Oncomine TCR Beta short-read sequencing was applied to DNA from cultured CD4+ T cells. TCRdb redid the calling of the PCR reads with MiXCR, one entry per CDR3 protein. Found here are just over 20,000 distinct CDR3 sequences, around half of them singletons; the top ten hold over 3.5%. Only a few counts were recorded for this clonotype. Its antigen remains unidentified.

The specimen sequenced was CD4+ T cells from blood, cultured in vitro. The chain employs TRBV6-1 and TRBJ1-5; D perhaps matches TRBD1 (6 bases). The source of this sequence is a human donor who had recovered from COVID-19. This CDR3 is CASRDSSNQPQHF. The CDR3 DNA sequence: TGTGCCAGCAGGGACAGCAGCAATCAGCCCCAGCATTTT.